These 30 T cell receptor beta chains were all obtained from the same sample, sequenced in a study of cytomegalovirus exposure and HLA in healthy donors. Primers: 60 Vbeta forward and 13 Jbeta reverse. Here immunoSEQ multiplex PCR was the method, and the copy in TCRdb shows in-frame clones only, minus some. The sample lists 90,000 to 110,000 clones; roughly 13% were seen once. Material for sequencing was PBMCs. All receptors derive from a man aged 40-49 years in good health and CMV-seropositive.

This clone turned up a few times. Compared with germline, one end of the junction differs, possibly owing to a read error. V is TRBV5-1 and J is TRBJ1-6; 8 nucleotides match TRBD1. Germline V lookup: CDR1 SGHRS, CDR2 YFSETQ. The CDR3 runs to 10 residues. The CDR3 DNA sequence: TGCGCCAGCAGACACGGACAGGGCCCCTTT. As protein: CASRHGQGPF.

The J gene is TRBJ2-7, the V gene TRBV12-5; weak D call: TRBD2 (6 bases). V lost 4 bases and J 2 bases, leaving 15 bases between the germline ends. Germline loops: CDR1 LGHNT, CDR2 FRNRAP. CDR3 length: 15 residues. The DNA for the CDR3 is TGTGCTAGTGGTTCGCCCGCCGGGAGCCCCTACGAGCAGTACTTC. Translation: CASGSPAGSPYEQYF.

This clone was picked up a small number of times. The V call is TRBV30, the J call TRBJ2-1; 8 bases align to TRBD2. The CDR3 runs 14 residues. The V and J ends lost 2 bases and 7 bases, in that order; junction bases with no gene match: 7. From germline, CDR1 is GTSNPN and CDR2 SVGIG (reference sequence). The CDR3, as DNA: TGTGCCTGGAGTCCGGGACTAGTGTCTAATGAGCAGTTCTTC. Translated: CAWSPGLVSNEQFF.

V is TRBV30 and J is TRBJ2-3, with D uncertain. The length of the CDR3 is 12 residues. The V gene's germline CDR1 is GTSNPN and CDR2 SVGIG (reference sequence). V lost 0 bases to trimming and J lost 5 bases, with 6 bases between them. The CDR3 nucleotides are TGTGCCTGGAGTGTACACCGAGATACGCAGTATTTT. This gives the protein CAWSVHRDTQYF.

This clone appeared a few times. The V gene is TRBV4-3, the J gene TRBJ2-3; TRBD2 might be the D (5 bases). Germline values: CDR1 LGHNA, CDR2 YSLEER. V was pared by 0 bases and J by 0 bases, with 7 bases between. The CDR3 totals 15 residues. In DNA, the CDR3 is TGCGCCAGCAGCCAAGATGCGGGTAGCACAGATACGCAGTATTTT. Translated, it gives CASSQDAGSTDTQYF.

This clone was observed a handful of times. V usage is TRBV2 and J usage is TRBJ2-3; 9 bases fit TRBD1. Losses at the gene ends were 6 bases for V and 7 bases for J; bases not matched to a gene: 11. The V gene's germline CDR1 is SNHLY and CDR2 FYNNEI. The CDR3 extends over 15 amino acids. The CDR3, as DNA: TGTGCCAGCAGACCCGGACAGGGGCGGCGGCATACGCAGTATTTT. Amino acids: CASRPGQGRRHTQYF.

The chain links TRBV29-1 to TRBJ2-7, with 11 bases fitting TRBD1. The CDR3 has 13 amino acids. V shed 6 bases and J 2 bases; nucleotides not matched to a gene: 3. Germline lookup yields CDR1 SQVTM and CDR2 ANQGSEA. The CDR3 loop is CSVSGQGAYEQYF. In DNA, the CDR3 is TGCAGCGTATCGGGACAGGGGGCCTACGAGCAGTACTTC.

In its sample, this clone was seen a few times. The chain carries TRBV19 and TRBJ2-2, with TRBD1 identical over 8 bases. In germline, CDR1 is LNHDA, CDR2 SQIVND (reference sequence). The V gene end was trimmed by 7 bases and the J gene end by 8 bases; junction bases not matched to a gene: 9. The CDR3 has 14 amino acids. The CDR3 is CASNGQGVRGELFF. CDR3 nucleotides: TGTGCCAGTAATGGACAGGGAGTACGAGGGGAGCTGTTTTTT.

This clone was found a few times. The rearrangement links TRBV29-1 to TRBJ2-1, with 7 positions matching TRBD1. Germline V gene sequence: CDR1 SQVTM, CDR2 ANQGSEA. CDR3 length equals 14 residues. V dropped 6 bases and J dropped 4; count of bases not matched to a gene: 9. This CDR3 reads CSVELGQTYNEQFF. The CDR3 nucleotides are TGCAGCGTAGAATTGGGACAGACATACAATGAGCAGTTCTTC.

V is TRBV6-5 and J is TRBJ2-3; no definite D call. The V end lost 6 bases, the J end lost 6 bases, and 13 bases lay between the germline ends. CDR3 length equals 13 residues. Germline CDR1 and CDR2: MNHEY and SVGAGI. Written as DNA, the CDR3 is TGTGCCAGCAGCCGTCCACAGTCCGATACGCAGTATTTT. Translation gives CASSRPQSDTQYF.

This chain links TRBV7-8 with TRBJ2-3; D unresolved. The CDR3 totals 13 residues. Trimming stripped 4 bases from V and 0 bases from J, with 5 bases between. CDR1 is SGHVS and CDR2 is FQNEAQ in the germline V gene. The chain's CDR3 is CASSSLSTDTQYF. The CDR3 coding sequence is TGTGCCAGCAGCTCTCTTAGCACAGATACGCAGTATTTT.

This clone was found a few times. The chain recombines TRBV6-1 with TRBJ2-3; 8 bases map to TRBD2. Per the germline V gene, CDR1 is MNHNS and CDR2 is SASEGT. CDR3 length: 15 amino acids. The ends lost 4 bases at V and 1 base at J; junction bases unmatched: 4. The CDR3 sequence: CASSAAGGRTDTQYF. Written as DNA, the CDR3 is TGTGCCAGCAGTGCCGCGGGAGGACGCACAGATACGCAGTATTTT.

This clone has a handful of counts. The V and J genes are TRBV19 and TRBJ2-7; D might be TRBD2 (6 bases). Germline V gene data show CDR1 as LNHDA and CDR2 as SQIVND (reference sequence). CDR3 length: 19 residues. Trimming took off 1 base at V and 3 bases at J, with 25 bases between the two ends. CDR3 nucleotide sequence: TGTGCCAGTAGTATAGCCGTGATAAGGCGGGGAAAGGGGTACTACGAGCAGTACTTC. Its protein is CASSIAVIRRGKGYYEQYF.

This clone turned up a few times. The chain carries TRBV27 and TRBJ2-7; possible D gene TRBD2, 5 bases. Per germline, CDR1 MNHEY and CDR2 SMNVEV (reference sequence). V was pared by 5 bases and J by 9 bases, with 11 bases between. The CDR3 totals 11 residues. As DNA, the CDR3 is TGTGCCAGCAGTCGAGGGCGCGGGCAGTACTTC. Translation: CASSRGRGQYF.

Here the CDR3 reads CASSLAGQGLGYTF. The CDR3 DNA follows: TGTGCCAGCAGCTTAGCGGGACAGGGTCTCGGCTACACCTTC. The chain employs TRBV7-9 and TRBJ1-2, with 9 bases fitting TRBD1. Germline CDR1 is SEHNR and CDR2 is FQNEAQ (reference sequence). J gave up 8 bases and V 0 bases, and 4 bases lay outside the gene matches. The CDR3 has 14 residues.

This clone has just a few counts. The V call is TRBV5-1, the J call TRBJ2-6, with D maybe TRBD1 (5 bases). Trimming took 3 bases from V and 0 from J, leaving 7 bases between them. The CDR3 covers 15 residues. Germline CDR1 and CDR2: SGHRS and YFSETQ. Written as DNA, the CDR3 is TGCGCCAGCAGCTCAACAGGCTCTGGGGCCAACGTCCTGACTTTC. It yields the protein CASSSTGSGANVLTF.

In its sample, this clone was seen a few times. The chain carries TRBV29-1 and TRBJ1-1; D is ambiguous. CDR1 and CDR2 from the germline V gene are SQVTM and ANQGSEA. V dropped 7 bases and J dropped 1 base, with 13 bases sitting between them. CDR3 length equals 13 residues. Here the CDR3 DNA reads TGCAGCGCCCACGATGTCGGGAACACTGAAGCTTTCTTT. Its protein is CSAHDVGNTEAFF.

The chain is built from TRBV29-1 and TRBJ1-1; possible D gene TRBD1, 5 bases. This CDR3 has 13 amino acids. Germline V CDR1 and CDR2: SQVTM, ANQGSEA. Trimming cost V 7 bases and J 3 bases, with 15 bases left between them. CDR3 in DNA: TGCAGCGCGCGGGGAAAGGGGTACACTGAAGCTTTCTTT. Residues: CSARGKGYTEAFF.

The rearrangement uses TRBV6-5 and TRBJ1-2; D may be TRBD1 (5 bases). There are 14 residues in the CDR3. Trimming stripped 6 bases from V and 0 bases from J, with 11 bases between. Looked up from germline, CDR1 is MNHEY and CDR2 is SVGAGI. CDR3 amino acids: CASSPTVPNYGYTF. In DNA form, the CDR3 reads TGTGCCAGCAGCCCGACAGTTCCTAACTATGGCTACACCTTC.

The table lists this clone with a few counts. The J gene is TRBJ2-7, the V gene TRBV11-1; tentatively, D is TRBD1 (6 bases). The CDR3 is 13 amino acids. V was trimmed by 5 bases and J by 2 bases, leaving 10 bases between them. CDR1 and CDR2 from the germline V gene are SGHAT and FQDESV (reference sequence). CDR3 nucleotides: TGTGCCAGCAGCACGGACAGAACCTACGAGCAGTACTTC. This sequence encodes CASSTDRTYEQYF.

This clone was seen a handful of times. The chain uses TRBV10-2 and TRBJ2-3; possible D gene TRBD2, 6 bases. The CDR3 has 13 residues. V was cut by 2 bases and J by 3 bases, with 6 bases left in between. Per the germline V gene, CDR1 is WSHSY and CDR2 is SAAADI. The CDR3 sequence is CASSERETDTQYF. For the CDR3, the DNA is TGCGCCAGCAGTGAGCGGGAGACAGATACGCAGTATTTT.

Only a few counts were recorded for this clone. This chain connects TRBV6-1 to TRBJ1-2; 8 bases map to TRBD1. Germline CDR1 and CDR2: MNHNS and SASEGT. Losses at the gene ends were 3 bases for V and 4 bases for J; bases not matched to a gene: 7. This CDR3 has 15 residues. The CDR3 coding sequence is TGTGCCAGCAGTGACGCGAGACAGGGGAGCTATGGCTACACCTTC. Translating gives CASSDARQGSYGYTF.

CDR3 nucleotides: TGTGCCAGTAGTATAGACAGGGTTCGGGACACTGAAGCTTTCTTT. Translated, it gives CASSIDRVRDTEAFF. The V and J genes are TRBV19 and TRBJ1-1; D is possibly TRBD1 (5 bases). The V and J ends lost 0 bases and 3 bases respectively, with 11 bases between them. The germline gives CDR1 LNHDA, CDR2 SQIVND (reference sequence). The CDR3 spans 15 residues.

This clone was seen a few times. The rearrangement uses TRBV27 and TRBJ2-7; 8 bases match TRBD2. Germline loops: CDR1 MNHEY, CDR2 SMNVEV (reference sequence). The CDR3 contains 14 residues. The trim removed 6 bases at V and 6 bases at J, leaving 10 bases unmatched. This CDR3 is CASRAGAVYREQYF. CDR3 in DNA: TGTGCCAGCAGAGCGGGAGCCGTCTATCGCGAGCAGTACTTC.

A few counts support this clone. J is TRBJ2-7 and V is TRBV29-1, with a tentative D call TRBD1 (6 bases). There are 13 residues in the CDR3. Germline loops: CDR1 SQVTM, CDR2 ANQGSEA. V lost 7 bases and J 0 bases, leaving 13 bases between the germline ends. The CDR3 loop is CSAIQGASYEQYF. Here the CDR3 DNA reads TGCAGCGCCATACAGGGTGCCTCCTACGAGCAGTACTTC.

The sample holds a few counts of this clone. For the CDR3, the DNA is TGCAGCGTTGAAGGCGGAGCGGGAGGGCCTAGAGCCTACGAGCAGTACTTC. It codes for CSVEGGAGGPRAYEQYF. The genes are TRBV29-1 and TRBJ2-7, with 10 bases that match TRBD2. With 1 base clipped from V and 2 bases from J, the junction kept 11 bases outside the gene matches. The CDR3 runs to 17 residues. Germline-derived CDR1 and CDR2 are SQVTM and ANQGSEA.

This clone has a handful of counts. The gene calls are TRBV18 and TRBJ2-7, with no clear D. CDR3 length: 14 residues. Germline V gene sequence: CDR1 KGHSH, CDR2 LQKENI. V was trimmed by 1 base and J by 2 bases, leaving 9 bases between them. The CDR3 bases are TGTGCCAGCTCACCACAATCCAGTACCTACGAGCAGTACTTC. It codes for CASSPQSSTYEQYF.

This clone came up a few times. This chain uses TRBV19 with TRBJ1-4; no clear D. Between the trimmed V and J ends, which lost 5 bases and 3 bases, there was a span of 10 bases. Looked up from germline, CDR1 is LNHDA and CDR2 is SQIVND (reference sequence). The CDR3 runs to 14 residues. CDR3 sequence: CASSLGRSNEKLFF. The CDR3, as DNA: TGTGCCAGTAGTTTAGGGAGGTCTAATGAAAAACTGTTTTTT.

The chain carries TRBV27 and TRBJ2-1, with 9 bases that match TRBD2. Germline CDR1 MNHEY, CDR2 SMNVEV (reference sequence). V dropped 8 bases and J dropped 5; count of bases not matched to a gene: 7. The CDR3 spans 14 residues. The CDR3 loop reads CASSSGRPHNEQFF. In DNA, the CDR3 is TGTGCCAGCTCGAGCGGGAGGCCCCACAATGAGCAGTTCTTC.

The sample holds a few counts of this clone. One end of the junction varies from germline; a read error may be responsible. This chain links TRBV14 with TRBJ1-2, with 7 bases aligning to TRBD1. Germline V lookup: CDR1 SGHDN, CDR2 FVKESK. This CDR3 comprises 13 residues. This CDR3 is CASRHGTVYGYNF. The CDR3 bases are TGTGCCAGCAGACATGGGACAGTCTATGGCTACAACTTC.